The 29 T cell receptor beta chains listed next were all sequenced from one sample in a study of regulatory T cells in long-lasting Graves disease. Time point of the sample: persistent/refractory GD, antithyroid drugs over 5 years with positive TRAb. RNA from PBMCs was the source of the TCR library. With iRepertoire HTBI primers and Arm-PCR of CDR3 regions, TCR beta libraries were built. Via MiXCR, TCRdb re-called the multiplex PCR reads, giving one row per CDR3 protein. This sample yields about 300,000 distinct CDR3 sequences, of which roughly a fifth are seen a single time; approximately 60% belongs to the top ten. Sequencing used peripheral blood mononuclear cells (PBMCs), obtained when the disease was refractory, from a patient treated with antithyroid drugs. Every receptor here comes from a female donor with Graves disease.

This clonotype was picked up a small number of times. This chain links TRBV7-2 with TRBJ1-6; tentative D call: TRBD1 (5 bases). Per the germline V gene, CDR1 is SGHTA and CDR2 is FQGNSA. This CDR3 region has 13 residues. Trimming cost V 6 bases and J 6 bases, with 9 bases left between them. CDR3 protein: CASRGVSNSPLHF. For the CDR3, the DNA is TGTGCCAGCAGAGGGGTATCTAATTCACCCCTCCACTTT.

This chain connects TRBV6-1 to TRBJ2-7; 8 nucleotides align to TRBD2. Germline values: CDR1 MNHNS, CDR2 SASEGT. With V trimmed by 6 bases and J by 0 bases, 10 bases remained unmatched. This CDR3 region has 16 residues. The CDR3: CASRGLAGQSSYEQYF. The CDR3 DNA is TGTGCCAGCAGGGGCCTAGCGGGCCAGAGCTCCTACGAGCAGTACTTC.

This clonotype appeared many times. The chain has TRBV11-3 and TRBJ2-5; D is uncertain. V was shortened by 5 bases and J by 5 bases, with 12 bases between the two germline ends. CDR1 is SGHNT and CDR2 is YENEEA in the germline V gene. The CDR3 covers 13 residues. The CDR3 bases are TGTGCCAGCAGCCCATTTATGGGCGAGACCCAGTACTTC. It is translated as CASSPFMGETQYF.

A note on this clonotype: A much larger clone differs by one base, so this may be a read error. The chain couples TRBV7-2 to TRBJ2-7, with unresolved D. CDR1 SGHTA and CDR2 FQGNSA come from the germline V gene. This CDR3 contains 15 residues. CDR3 in amino acids: CAGSSNAVISYEQYF. The CDR3 DNA reads as TGTGCCGGCAGCTCAAATGCGGTTATCTCCTACGAGCAGTACTTC.

This clonotype was observed at least ten times. The chain uses TRBV2 and TRBJ2-1, with D hard to call. Looked up from germline, CDR1 is SNHLY and CDR2 is FYNNEI. There are 11 residues in the CDR3. V was cut by 3 bases and J by 9 bases, with 6 bases left in between. The CDR3 protein is CASSEASEQFF. CDR3 bases: TGTGCCAGCAGTGAGGCTAGTGAGCAGTTCTTC.

A few counts support this clonotype. The chain combines TRBV6-1 with TRBJ1-1; no clear D. Between the trimmed V and J ends, which lost 7 bases and 0 bases, there was a span of 15 bases. The CDR3 consists of 15 residues. Germline CDR1 reads MNHNS; CDR2 reads SASEGT. CDR3 protein: CASTDPREMNTEAFF. The CDR3 DNA is TGTGCCAGCACGGACCCCCGCGAGATGAACACTGAAGCTTTCTTT.

This clonotype showed up just a few times. The CDR3: CARLRTGGAGYTF. CDR3 bases: TGTGCCCGCCTGAGGACAGGTGGGGCTGGCTACACCTTC. The V gene is TRBV30, the J gene TRBJ1-2; 7 nucleotides line up with TRBD1. This CDR3 is 13 amino acids long. The ends lost 8 bases at V and 7 bases at J; junction bases unmatched: 13. CDR1 is GTSNPN and CDR2 is SVGIG in the germline V gene (reference sequence).

The gene calls are TRBV29-1 and TRBJ1-2; D call uncertain. Per germline, CDR1 SQVTM and CDR2 ANQGSEA. V was cut by 8 bases and J by 2 bases, with 15 bases left in between. The CDR3 loop spans 13 amino acids. CDR3: CSPKKDSNYGYTF. Here the CDR3 DNA reads TGCAGCCCCAAGAAGGACTCAAACTATGGCTACACCTTC.

This clonotype was detected only a few times. V usage is TRBV27 and J usage is TRBJ2-7; D is unclear. Germline V gene data show CDR1 as MNHEY and CDR2 as SMNVEV (reference sequence). This CDR3 has 14 amino acids. V lost 3 bases and J 3 bases, leaving 12 bases between the germline ends. CDR3 nucleotide sequence: TGTGCCAGCAGTTTTTTGGCTAGGGACTACGAGCAGTACTTC. It translates to CASSFLARDYEQYF.

This clonotype showed up many times. J is TRBJ2-7 and V is TRBV7-2, with D perhaps TRBD2 (5 bases). Germline CDR1 reads SGHTA; CDR2 reads FQGNSA. This CDR3 has 15 amino acids. V dropped 3 bases and J dropped 2 bases, with 14 bases sitting between them. The CDR3: CASSLGSDPTYEQYF. The CDR3 bases are TGTGCCAGCAGCTTGGGGAGTGACCCAACCTACGAGCAGTACTTC. The full variable domain, in which reference TRBV7-2 and TRBJ2-7 provide the parts outside the CDR3, is GAGVSQSPSNKVTEKGKDVELRCDPISGHTALYWYRQSLGQGLEFLIYFQGNSAPDKSGLPSDRFSAERTGGSVSTLTIQRTQQEDSAVYLCASSLGSDPTYEQYFGPGTRLTVT.

In its sample, this clonotype was seen a few times. CDR3 loop: CASSLVSRPFEPDRANYGYTF. For the CDR3, the DNA is TGTGCCAGCAGTTTGGTCAGTAGGCCCTTCGAACCGGACCGAGCTAACTATGGCTACACCTTC. The V and J genes are TRBV28 and TRBJ1-2; D is unresolved. The CDR3 is 21 amino acids. Germline CDR1 is MDHEN and CDR2 is SYDVKM. V lost 3 bases, J lost 0 bases, and 29 bases lay in between.

This clonotype was counted a few times. The chain is built from TRBV18 and TRBJ2-7; TRBD1 or TRBD2 may be the D gene (5 bases each). This CDR3 spans 14 amino acids. Germline V gene data show CDR1 as KGHSH and CDR2 as LQKENI. V lost 0 bases and J lost 5, with 11 bases in between. CDR3 in amino acids: CASSPPGVVDEQYF. The CDR3 DNA sequence: TGTGCCAGCTCACCACCGGGGGTGGTCGACGAGCAGTACTTC.

This clonotype was seen at least ten times. The chain is built from TRBV6-1 and TRBJ2-7, with 10 bases fitting TRBD2. Unmatched junction bases numbered 9, after V lost 4 bases and J lost 6 bases. From germline, CDR1 is MNHNS and CDR2 SASEGT. The CDR3 has 15 amino acids. The CDR3 coding sequence is TGTGCCAGCAGTGTCACTGATACTAGCGGGACCGAGCAGTACTTC. This encodes CASSVTDTSGTEQYF.

This clonotype was picked up a small number of times. The V gene is TRBV20-1, the J gene TRBJ2-4; TRBD2 agrees at 7 bases. Looked up from germline, CDR1 is DFQATT and CDR2 is SNEGSKA (reference sequence). The CDR3 sequence is 24 residues long. The V gene end was trimmed by 6 bases and the J gene end by 2 bases; junction bases not matched to a gene: 37. The CDR3 nucleotides are TGCAGTGCGGTCTACTCATTTCCCCCTGAACATCCCGGCCCGGGGAGGGCATCCAAAAACATTCAGTACTTC. It translates to CSAVYSFPPEHPGPGRASKNIQYF.

As regards this clonotype: A read error is possible here, since a much larger clone lies one base away. This likely comes from a read error, as the CDR3 has no conserved phenylalanine or tryptophan at its end. The chain carries TRBV2 and TRBJ2-5; no reliable D call. Germline V gene data show CDR1 as SNHLY and CDR2 as FYNNEI. This CDR3 has 13 amino acids. CDR3 region: CASSQGSLETQYS. CDR3 bases: TGCGCCAGCAGCCAAGGGTCGTTAGAGACCCAGTACTCC.

V and J are TRBV4-1 and TRBJ1-2; D ambiguous. Germline CDR1 and CDR2: MGHRA and YSYEKL. Trimming pared 0 bases from V and 0 bases from J, leaving 8 bases between. CDR3 length equals 15 residues. The CDR3 DNA is TGCGCCAGCAGCCAAGATGAGGGTTCTAACTATGGCTACACCTTC. This translates into CASSQDEGSNYGYTF.

This clonotype was seen a few times. V gene TRBV19 combines with J gene TRBJ2-2; 9 bases match TRBD2. Germline lookup yields CDR1 LNHDA and CDR2 SQIVND (reference sequence). Trimming took 9 bases from V and 0 from J; bases not matched to a gene: 11. The CDR3 length is 17 residues. The CDR3 is CARGGEREATNTGELFF. The CDR3 DNA follows: TGTGCCAGGGGGGGCGAGCGGGAGGCAACGAACACCGGGGAGCTGTTTTTT.

The chain links TRBV19 to TRBJ2-7; 7 bases are a match to TRBD1. CDR1 and CDR2 from the germline V gene are LNHDA and SQIVND (reference sequence). The CDR3 runs to 13 residues. Trimming took 5 bases from V and 5 from J; bases not matched to a gene: 6. In DNA, the CDR3 is TGTGCCAGTAGTCCTGGGACAGCCGACGAGCAGTACTTC. This codes for CASSPGTADEQYF.

The gene calls are TRBV19 and TRBJ2-7, with D perhaps matching TRBD2 (6 bases). The V and J ends lost 7 bases and 4 bases respectively, with 14 bases between them. CDR3 length: 13 residues. Per the germline V gene, CDR1 is LNHDA and CDR2 is SQIVND (reference sequence). CDR3 loop: CASKGDGGYEQYF. The CDR3 nucleotides are TGTGCCAGTAAAGGGGACGGGGGTTACGAGCAGTACTTC.

The chain joins TRBV28 to TRBJ2-3; 8 bases are shared with TRBD1. The CDR3 runs 19 residues. Germline V gene lookup returns CDR1 MDHEN and CDR2 SYDVKM. V lost 7 bases, J lost 4 bases, and 22 bases stayed unmatched. The CDR3 sequence is CASKNRGLRARGDSDTQYF. CDR3 nucleotides: TGTGCCAGCAAGAACAGGGGGTTACGCGCCAGGGGGGACTCAGATACGCAGTATTTT.

V usage is TRBV29-1 and J usage is TRBJ1-4; 8 positions match TRBD1. After removal of 6 bases from V and 5 bases from J, the junction contained 2 bases not matched to a gene. Per germline, CDR1 SQVTM and CDR2 ANQGSEA. This CDR3 is 12 amino acids long. CDR3 in amino acids: CSVAGGNEKLFF. CDR3 bases: TGCAGCGTGGCAGGGGGCAATGAAAAACTGTTTTTT. Looking up the rest from reference TRBV29-1 and TRBJ1-4 gives the full variable domain: SAVISQKPSRDICQRGTSLTIQCQVDSQVTMMFWYRQQPGQSLTLIATANQGSEATYESGFVIDKFPISRPNLTFSTLTVSNMSPEDSSIYLCSVAGGNEKLFFGSGTQLSVL.

The rearrangement uses TRBV6-1 and TRBJ1-1, with D unresolved. Between the trimmed V and J ends, which lost 0 bases and 13 bases, there was a span of 12 bases. The germline gives CDR1 MNHNS, CDR2 SASEGT. This CDR3 comprises 12 residues. The CDR3 DNA reads as TGTGCCAGCAGTGAAGCTGGTCTCTGGGTTTTCTTT. Its protein product is CASSEAGLWVFF.

The rearrangement joins TRBV7-6 to TRBJ1-1; unclear D gene. V lost 5 bases, J lost 0 bases, and 16 bases lay in between. Germline loops: CDR1 SGHVS, CDR2 FNYEAQ. The CDR3 totals 16 residues. CDR3 loop: CASSAMLGNLNTEAFF. CDR3 nucleotide sequence: TGTGCCAGCAGCGCCATGCTGGGGAATTTGAACACTGAAGCTTTCTTT. Using reference TRBV7-6 and TRBJ1-1 for the parts outside the CDR3, the full variable domain is GAGVSQSPRYKVTKRGQDVALRCDPISGHVSLYWYRQALGQGPEFLTYFNYEAQQDKSGLPNDRFSAERPEGSISTLTIQRTEQRDSAMYRCASSAMLGNLNTEAFFGQGTRLTVV.

This clonotype was counted between two and nine times. The CDR3 region is CSARSPTGADEQFF. In DNA form, the CDR3 reads TGCAGTGCTAGATCACCCACAGGGGCGGATGAGCAGTTCTTC. The chain combines TRBV20-1 with TRBJ2-1; 7 bases align to TRBD1. Germline V gives CDR1 DFQATT, CDR2 SNEGSKA (reference sequence). V lost 2 bases, J lost 8 bases, and 9 bases stayed unmatched. The CDR3 extends over 14 amino acids.

This clonotype was detected only a few times. Here the CDR3 reads CASSPPGASGSSYEQYF. The DNA of the CDR3 is TGTGCCAGCAGCCCCCCGGGGGCCAGCGGGAGCTCCTACGAGCAGTACTTC. J is TRBJ2-7 and V is TRBV7-9; TRBD2 matches 8 bases. V shed 5 bases, J shed 0 bases, and the junction held 12 bases outside the gene matches. The germline V gene has CDR1 SEHNR and CDR2 FQNEAQ (reference sequence). The CDR3 is 17 residues long.

This chain joins TRBV27 and TRBJ2-5; unclear D gene. This CDR3 is 13 amino acids long. CDR1 and CDR2 (germline): MNHEY, SMNVEV (reference sequence). With 0 bases removed from V and 7 bases from J, the gap between germline ends came to 9 bases. CDR3 DNA sequence: TGTGCCAGCAGTTTATCGATTTTATCGACCCAGTACTTC. Protein: CASSLSILSTQYF.

Details on this clonotype: The likely explanation is a read error, given a far larger clone one base away. This chain connects TRBV7-2 to TRBJ1-2; 9 nucleotides line up with TRBD1. This CDR3 region has 18 residues. Germline CDR1 SGHTA, CDR2 FQGNSA. Here the CDR3 reads CANSPTFNSGTGNYGYTF. Written as DNA, the CDR3 is TGTGCCAACAGCCCCACCTTCAATTCCGGGACAGGGAACTATGGCTACACCTTC.

The table lists this clonotype with many counts. The chain combines TRBV6-1 with TRBJ1-5; D is perhaps TRBD1 (6 bases). CDR3 length: 15 residues. Trimming cost V 1 base and J 1 base, with 8 bases left between them. Germline CDR1 is MNHNS and CDR2 is SASEGT. CDR3 coding DNA: TGTGCCAGCAGTGAAGGAGGGGGAAGCAATCAGCCCCAGCATTTT. Its translation is CASSEGGGSNQPQHF.

Many counts were recorded for this clonotype. The gene calls are TRBV7-2 and TRBJ1-2, with D unresolved. In germline, CDR1 is SGHTA, CDR2 FQGNSA. Between the trimmed V and J ends, which lost 0 bases and 6 bases, there was a span of 17 bases. CDR3 length: 16 amino acids. The CDR3 bases are TGTGCCAGCAGCTTAGCGAACATCAGGAGGGAGGATGGCTACACCTTC. Its translation is CASSLANIRREDGYTF.